This T cell receptor (beta chain) was identified in a study of blood T cell repertoires in COVID-19 (dated by TCRdb to the early 2020s). With regard to the full study: Samples from collaborators originated in the United States, Italy and Spain and spanned both the acute and convalescent phases of COVID-19. The prospective study material was composed of cDNA or gDNA derived from T cells, B-cell-depleted T cells, or PBMCs. Subjects who had been exposed to COVID-19, were actively infected with it, or had recovered from it provided the deeply sampled blood TCRbeta repertoires that made up the dataset. A freely available public database, intended as a resource for researchers studying the immune response to SARS-CoV-2, is where the repertoires were released. The samples were drawn from the first 160 participants of the ongoing ImmuneRACE study and from 1,254 subjects provided by 6 global collaborators. A de-identified subject ID, COVID-19 status, age in years and sex were almost always included in the sample metadata. HLA class I and class II types, where available, came from metadata supplied by the sample provider rather than from assay-based typing.

Whole blood was collected in K2EDTA tubes by collaborating institutions according to the institutions' own protocols. For TCRbeta analysis, collaborators shipped samples as frozen whole blood, isolated PBMCs, or DNA extracted from either of those sample types. The germline V gene specifies SGDLS as CDR1 and YYNGEE as CDR2. Trimmed from V: 4 bases; trimmed from J: 5 bases; junction bases lacking a gene match: 6. Including the terminal cysteine and phenylalanine, the CDR3 comprises 14 residues. Of the read, only the CDR3 DNA is kept; its 42 bases are in frame from base 1. Turning to this clone: It has no known antigen specificity. Base quality data are lacking; no much larger clone is found one base away.

The paper's findings and limits, for the study overall: The amount of clinical and demographic metadata varied by source and participant and was provided uncurated.

TCRbeta CDR3 regions were amplified from genomic DNA by means of the immunoSEQ Assay, a bias-controlled multiplex PCR. On the authors' methods: Within the assay, amplification of reference gene primers was used to estimate how many nucleated cells each sample contained. Sequence reads were collapsed and filtered to measure the absolute abundance of every unique TCRbeta CDR3 rearrangement. For each sample, productive Simpson clonality was calculated as the square root of Simpson's diversity index over productive rearrangements. The table was pulled from immuneACCESS by TCRdb, which kept in-frame rearrangements only. Such tables lose some clones; where checked, under half of the loss comes from unresolved V genes, and the rest has no known cause. V and J calls and clone size come straight from that table; D and trimming were deduced from the DNA. This sample has 300,000 or so clones in its table, and 90% of those were observed once. Jointly, the top ten make up roughly 3.7% of the sample.

The chain uses TRBV9 and TRBJ2-5; 9 central nucleotides agree with TRBD1. The sample consisted of peripheral blood. The TCR originated in a woman aged 40 to 50 with acute or convalescent COVID-19. The DNA reads TGTGCCAGCAGCCCAGCCGGACAGGGGGAGACCCAGTACTTC. It translates to CASSPAGQGETQYF.